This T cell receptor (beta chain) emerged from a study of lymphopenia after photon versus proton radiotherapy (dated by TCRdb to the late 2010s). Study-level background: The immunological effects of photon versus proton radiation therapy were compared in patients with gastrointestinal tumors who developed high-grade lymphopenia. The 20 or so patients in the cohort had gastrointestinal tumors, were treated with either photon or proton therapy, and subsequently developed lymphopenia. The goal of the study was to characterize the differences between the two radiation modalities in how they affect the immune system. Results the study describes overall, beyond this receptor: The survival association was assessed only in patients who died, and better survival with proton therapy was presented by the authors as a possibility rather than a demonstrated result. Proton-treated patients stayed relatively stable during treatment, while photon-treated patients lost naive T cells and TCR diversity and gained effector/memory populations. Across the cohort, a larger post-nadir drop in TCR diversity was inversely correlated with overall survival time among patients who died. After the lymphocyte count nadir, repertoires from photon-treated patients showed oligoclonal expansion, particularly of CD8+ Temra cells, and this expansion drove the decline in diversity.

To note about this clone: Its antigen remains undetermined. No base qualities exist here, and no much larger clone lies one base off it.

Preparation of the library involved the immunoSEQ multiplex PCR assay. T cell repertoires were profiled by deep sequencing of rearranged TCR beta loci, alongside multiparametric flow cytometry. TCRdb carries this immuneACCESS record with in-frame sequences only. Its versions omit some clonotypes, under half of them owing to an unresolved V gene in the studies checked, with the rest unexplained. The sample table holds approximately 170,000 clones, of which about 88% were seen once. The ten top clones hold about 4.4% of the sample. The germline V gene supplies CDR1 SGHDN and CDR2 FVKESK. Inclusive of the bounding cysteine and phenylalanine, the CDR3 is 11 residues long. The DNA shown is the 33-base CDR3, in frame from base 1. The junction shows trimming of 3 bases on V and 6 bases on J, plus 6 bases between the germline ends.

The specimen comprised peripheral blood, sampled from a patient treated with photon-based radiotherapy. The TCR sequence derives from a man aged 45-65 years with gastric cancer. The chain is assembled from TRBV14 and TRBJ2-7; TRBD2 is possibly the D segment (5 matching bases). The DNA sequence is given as TGTGCCAGCAGCCAGGGGAGCGAGCAGTACTTC. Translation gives CASSQGSEQYF.